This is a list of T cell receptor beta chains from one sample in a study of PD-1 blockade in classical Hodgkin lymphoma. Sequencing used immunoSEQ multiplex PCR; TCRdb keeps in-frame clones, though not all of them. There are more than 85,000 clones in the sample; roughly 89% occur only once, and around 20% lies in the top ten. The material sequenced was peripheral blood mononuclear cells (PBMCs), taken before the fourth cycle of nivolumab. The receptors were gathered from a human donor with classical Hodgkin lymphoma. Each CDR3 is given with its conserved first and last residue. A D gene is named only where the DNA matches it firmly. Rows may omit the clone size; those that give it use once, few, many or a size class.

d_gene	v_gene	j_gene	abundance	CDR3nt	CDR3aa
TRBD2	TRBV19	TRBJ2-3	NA	TGTGCCAGTAGTATCCGGGCGGGAGCACGAGATACGCAGTATTTT	CASSIRAGARDTQYF
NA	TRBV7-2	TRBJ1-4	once	TGTGCCAGCAGCTTAGATGATGAAAAACTGTTTTTT	CASSLDDEKLFF
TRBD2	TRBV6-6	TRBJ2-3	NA	TGTGCCAGCAAGCCCGTAGCGGGGGGCACAGATACGCAGTATTTT	CASKPVAGGTDTQYF
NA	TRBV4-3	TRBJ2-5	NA	TGCGCCAGCAGCCAAGACCGTGGTGGCGGGTGGGAGACCCAGTACTTC	CASSQDRGGGWETQYF
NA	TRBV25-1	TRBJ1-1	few	TGTGCCAACAAGCGCAGTGAAGCTTTCTTT	CANKRSEAFF
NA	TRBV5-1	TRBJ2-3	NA	TGCGCCAGCAGCCCCGGCGATGGCAGGACCATATCCACAGATACGCAGTATTTT	CASSPGDGRTISTDTQYF
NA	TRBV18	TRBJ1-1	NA	TGTGCCAGCTCACCACCGTGGGTGGGAAGATTCTTT	CASSPPWVGRFF
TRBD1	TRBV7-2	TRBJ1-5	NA	TGTGCCAGCAGCGACAGGGTACTGGGGCAGCCCCAGCATTTT	CASSDRVLGQPQHF
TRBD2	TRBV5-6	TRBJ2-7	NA	TGTGCCAGCAGCTTGCCCGGGACTAGCAGATCCTACGAGCAGTACTTC	CASSLPGTSRSYEQYF
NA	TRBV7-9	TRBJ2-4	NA	TGTGCCAGCAGCTTGGGGCTAGGGCCCCTTGGCAAAAACATTCAGTACTTC	CASSLGLGPLGKNIQYF
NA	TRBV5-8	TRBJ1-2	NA	TGTGCCAGCAGCTTCTGGACGTCCCCAAGAGCTAACTATGGCTACACCTTC	CASSFWTSPRANYGYTF
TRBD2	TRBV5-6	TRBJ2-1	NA	TGTGCCAGCAGCCAAACTAGCGGGATGGGTTACGGGGACAATGAGCAGTTCTTC	CASSQTSGMGYGDNEQFF
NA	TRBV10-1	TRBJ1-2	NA	TGCGCCAGCATCGGGGACCGGACGGGTAGCTATGGCTACACCTTC	CASIGDRTGSYGYTF
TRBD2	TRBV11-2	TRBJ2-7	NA	TGTGCCAGCAGCTTAGAGACTAGCGGGTTCCCCTACGAGCAGTACTTC	CASSLETSGFPYEQYF
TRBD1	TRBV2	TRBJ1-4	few	TGTGCCAGCAGTGAAGGGGGCAGGGGGGAAGAAAAACTGTTTTTT	CASSEGGRGEEKLFF
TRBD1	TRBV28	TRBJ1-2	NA	TGTGCCAGCAGTTCGGGACAGTATGGCTACACCTTC	CASSSGQYGYTF
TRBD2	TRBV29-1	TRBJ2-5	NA	TGCAGCGTTGAAGATTGGACTAGCGGCCAAGAGACCCAGTACTTC	CSVEDWTSGQETQYF
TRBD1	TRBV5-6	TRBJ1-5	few	TGTGCCAGCAGCAACGTAAGGACAGGGATTGGACAGCCCCAGCATTTT	CASSNVRTGIGQPQHF
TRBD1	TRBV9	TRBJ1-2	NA	TGTGCCAGCAGCATGGACAGGAACTATGGCTACACCTTC	CASSMDRNYGYTF
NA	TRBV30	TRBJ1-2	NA	TGTGTATGGGGGTCCTCTAACTATGGCTACACCTTC	CVWGSSNYGYTF
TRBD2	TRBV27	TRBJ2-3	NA	TGTGCCAGCAGCCCCAGCGGGAGAGTTGGGAGCACAGATACGCAGTATTTT	CASSPSGRVGSTDTQYF
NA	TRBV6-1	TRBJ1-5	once	TGTGCCAGCAGTGGCACAACAGGGTATAGCAATCAGCCCCAGCATTTT	CASSGTTGYSNQPQHF
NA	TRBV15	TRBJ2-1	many	TGTGCCACCAGCAGAGGTTCAGGGGAATCAGAGCAGTTCTTC	CATSRGSGESEQFF
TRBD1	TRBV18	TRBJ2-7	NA	TGTGCCAGCTCACCTCCCGGACAGGCCCCCAACGAGCAGTACTTC	CASSPPGQAPNEQYF
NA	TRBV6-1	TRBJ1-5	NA	TGTGCCAGCACATGGATGGGCTGGGGGCAGCCCCAGCATTTT	CASTWMGWGQPQHF
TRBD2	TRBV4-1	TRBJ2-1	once	TGCGCCAGCAGCCACTCAGCGGGGGCCCTTTCCTACAATGAGCAGTTCTTC	CASSHSAGALSYNEQFF
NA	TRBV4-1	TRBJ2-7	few	TGCGCCAGCAGCCAAGCGTCCCAGACTAGTCTTTGGGCCTACGAGCAGTACTTC	CASSQASQTSLWAYEQYF
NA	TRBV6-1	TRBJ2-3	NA	TGTGCCAGCAGTGGATTAGCCCGCCGGGCAGATACGCAGTATTTT	CASSGLARRADTQYF
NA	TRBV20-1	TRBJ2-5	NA	TGCAGTGCGTATGTGGGGGAGACCCAGTACTTC	CSAYVGETQYF
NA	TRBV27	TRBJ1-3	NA	TGTGCCAGCAGAGCTCGCGGGGCCCCGGCGTCTGGAAACACCATATATTTT	CASRARGAPASGNTIYF
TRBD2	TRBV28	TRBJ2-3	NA	TGTGCCAGCAGTTTCAGCGGGAGCATCGCAGATACGCAGTATTTT	CASSFSGSIADTQYF
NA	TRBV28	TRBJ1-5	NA	TGTGCCAGCAGTTTGCCCGGGGCAGCCCTATATAGCAATCAGCCCCAGCATTTT	CASSLPGAALYSNQPQHF
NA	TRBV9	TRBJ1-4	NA	TGTGCCAGCAGCGTAGGGATTCAAGGTGAAAAACTGTTTTTT	CASSVGIQGEKLFF
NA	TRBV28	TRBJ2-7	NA	TGTGCCAGCAGCGAATGGAGCTCCTACGAGCAGTACTTC	CASSEWSSYEQYF
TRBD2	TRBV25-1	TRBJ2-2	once	TGTGCCAGCAGCGATAGACTAGCATTGAACACCGGGGAGCTGTTTTTT	CASSDRLALNTGELFF
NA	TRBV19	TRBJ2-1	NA	TGTGCCAGTAGTACCCGGCACAGAGATGAGCAGTTCTTC	CASSTRHRDEQFF